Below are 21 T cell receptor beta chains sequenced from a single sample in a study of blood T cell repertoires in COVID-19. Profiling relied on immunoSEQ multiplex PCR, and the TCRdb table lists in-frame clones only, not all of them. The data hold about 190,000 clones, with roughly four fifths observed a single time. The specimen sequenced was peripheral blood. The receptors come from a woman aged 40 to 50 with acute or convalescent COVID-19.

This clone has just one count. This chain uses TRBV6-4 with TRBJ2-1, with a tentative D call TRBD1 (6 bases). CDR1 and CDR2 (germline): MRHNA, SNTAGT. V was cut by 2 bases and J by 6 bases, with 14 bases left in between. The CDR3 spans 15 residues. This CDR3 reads CASSDTAGVPNEQFF. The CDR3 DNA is TGTGCCAGCAGTGACACCGCAGGGGTCCCCAATGAGCAGTTCTTC.

In DNA form, the CDR3 reads TGCGCCAGCAGCGGGGCCAGGGCGGAGACCCAGTACTTC. Residues: CASSGARAETQYF. The chain couples TRBV5-1 to TRBJ2-5, with D possibly TRBD1 on 5 matching bases. In germline, CDR1 is SGHRS, CDR2 YFSETQ. The CDR3 spans 13 residues. V was pared by 4 bases and J by 5 bases, with 12 bases between.

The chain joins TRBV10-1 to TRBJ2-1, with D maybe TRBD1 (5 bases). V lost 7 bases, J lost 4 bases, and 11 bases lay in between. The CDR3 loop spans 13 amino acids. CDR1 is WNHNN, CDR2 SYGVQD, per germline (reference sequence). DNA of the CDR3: TGCGCCAGCATACAGGACACTTACAATGAGCAGTTCTTC. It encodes CASIQDTYNEQFF.

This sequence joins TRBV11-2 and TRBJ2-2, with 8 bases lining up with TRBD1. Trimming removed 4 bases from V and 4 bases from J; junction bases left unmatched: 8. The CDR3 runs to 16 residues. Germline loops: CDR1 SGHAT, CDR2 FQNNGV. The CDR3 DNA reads TGTGCCAGCAGCTACTCCATAGACAGGGGCACCGGGGAGCTGTTTTTT. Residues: CASSYSIDRGTGELFF.

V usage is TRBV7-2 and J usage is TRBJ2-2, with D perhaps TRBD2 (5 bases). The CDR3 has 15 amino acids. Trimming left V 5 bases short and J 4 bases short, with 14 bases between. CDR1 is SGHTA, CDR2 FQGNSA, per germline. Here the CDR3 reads CASSPLGGGTGELFF. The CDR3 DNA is TGTGCCAGCAGCCCACTTGGAGGCGGCACCGGGGAGCTGTTTTTT.

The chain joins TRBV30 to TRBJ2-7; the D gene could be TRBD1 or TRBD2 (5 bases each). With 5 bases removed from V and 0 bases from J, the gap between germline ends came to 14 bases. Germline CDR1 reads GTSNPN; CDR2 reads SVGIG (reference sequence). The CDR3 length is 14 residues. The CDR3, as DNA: TGTGCCTGGGAGGGGTGGGATAGCTCCTACGAGCAGTACTTC. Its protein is CAWEGWDSSYEQYF.

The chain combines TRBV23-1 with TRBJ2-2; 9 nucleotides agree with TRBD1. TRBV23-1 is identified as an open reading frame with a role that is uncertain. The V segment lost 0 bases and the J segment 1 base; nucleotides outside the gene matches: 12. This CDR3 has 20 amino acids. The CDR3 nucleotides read TGCGCCAGCAGTCAATCTCTGGTAACAGGGGGCGCTTTGAACACCGGGGAGCTGTTTTTT. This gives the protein CASSQSLVTGGALNTGELFF.

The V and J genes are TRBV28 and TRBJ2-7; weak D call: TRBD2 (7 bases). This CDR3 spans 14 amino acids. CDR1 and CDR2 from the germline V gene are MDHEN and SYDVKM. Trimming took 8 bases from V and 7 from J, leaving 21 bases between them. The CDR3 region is CASGGAGVVSEQYF. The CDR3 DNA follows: TGTGCCAGCGGGGGGGCGGGAGTGGTGAGTGAGCAGTACTTC. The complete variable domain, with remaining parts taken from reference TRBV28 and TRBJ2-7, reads DVKVTQSSRYLVKRTGEKVFLECVQDMDHENMFWYRQDPGLGLRLIYFSYDVKMKEKGDIPEGYSVSREKKERFSLILESASTNQTSMYLCASGGAGVVSEQYFGPGTRLTVT.

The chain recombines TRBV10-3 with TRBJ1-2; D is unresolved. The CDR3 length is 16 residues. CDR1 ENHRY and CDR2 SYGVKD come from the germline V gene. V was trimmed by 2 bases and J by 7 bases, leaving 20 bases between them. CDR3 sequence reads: CAISEPLRPSGSGYTF. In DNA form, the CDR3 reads TGTGCCATCAGTGAGCCTCTCCGGCCATCCGGGAGTGGCTACACCTTC.

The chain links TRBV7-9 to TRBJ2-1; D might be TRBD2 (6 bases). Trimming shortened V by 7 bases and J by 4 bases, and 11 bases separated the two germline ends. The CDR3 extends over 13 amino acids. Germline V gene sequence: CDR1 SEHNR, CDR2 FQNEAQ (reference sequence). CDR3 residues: CASKASGYNEQFF. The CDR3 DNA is TGTGCCAGCAAGGCCAGCGGGTACAATGAGCAGTTCTTC.

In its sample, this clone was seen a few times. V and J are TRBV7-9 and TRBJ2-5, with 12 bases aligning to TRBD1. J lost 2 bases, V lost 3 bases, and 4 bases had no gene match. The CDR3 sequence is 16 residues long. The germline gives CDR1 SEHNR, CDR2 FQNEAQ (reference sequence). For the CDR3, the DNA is TGTGCCAGCAGCTTCCGGGACAGGGGGCCTCAAGAGACCCAGTACTTC. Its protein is CASSFRDRGPQETQYF.

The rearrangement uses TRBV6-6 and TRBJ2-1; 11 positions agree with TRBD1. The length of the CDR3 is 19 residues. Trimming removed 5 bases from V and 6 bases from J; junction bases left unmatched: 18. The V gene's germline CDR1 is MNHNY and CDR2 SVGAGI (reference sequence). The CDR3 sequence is CASSRFPPPGTGGSNEQFF. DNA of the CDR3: TGTGCCAGCAGTCGGTTCCCCCCGCCCGGGACAGGGGGTTCCAATGAGCAGTTCTTC.

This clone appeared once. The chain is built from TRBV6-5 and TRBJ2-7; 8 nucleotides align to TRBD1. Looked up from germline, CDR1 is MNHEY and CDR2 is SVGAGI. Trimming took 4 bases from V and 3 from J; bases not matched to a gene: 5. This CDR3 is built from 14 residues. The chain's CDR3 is CASSSRDRGYEQYF. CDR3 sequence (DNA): TGTGCCAGCAGTTCACGCGACAGGGGCTACGAGCAGTACTTC.

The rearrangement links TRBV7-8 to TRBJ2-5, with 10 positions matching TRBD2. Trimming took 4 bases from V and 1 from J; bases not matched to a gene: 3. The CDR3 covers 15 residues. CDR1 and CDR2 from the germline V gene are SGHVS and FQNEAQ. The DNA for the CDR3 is TGTGCCAGCAGCTACCTAGCGGGGGTCCAAGAGACCCAGTACTTC. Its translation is CASSYLAGVQETQYF. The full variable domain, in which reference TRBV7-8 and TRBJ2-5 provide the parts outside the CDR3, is GAGVSQSPRYKVAKRGQDVALRCDPISGHVSLFWYQQALGQGPEFLTYFQNEAQLDKSGLPSDRFFAERPEGSVSTLKIQRTQQEDSAVYLCASSYLAGVQETQYFGPGTRLLVL.

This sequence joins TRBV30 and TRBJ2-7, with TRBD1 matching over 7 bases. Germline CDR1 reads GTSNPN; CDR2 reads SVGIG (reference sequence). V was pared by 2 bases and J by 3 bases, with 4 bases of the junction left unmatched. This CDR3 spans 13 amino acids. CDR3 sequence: CAWSQDRLYEQYF. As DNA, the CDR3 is TGTGCCTGGAGTCAGGACAGGCTCTACGAGCAGTACTTC.

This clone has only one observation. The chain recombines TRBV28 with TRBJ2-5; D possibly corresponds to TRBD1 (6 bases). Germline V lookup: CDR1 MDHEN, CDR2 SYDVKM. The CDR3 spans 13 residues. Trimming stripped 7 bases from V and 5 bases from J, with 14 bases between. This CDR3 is CASNPRGRETQYF. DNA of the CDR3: TGTGCCAGCAACCCCAGGGGTAGGGAGACCCAGTACTTC.

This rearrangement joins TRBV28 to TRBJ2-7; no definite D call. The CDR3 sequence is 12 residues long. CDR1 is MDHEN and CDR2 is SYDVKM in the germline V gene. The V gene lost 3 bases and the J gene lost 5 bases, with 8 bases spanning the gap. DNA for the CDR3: TGTGCCAGCAGTTTCAGGCGAAACGAGCAGTACTTC. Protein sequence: CASSFRRNEQYF.

The CDR3 spells CASSVGIQRVGELFF. CDR3 DNA: TGTGCCAGCAGCGTAGGTATCCAGCGCGTGGGGGAGCTGTTTTTT. This rearrangement joins TRBV9 to TRBJ2-2; D gene unclear. V gave up 0 bases and J gave up 8 bases, with 14 bases separating them. Germline loops: CDR1 SGDLS, CDR2 YYNGEE. The CDR3 loop spans 15 amino acids.

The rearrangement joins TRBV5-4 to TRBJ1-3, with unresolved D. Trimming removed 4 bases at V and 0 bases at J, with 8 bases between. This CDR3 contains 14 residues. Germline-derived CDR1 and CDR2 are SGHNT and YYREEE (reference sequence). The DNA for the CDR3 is TGTGCCAGCAGCGCGACTATCTCTGGAAACACCATATATTTT. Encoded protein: CASSATISGNTIYF.

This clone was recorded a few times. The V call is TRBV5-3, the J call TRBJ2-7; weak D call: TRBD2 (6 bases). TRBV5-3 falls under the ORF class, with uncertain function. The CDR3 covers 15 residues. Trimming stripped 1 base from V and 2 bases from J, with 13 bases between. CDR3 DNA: TGTGCCAGAAGCTTGAGCCTAGCGAGTCCCTACGAGCAGTACTTC. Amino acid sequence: CARSLSLASPYEQYF.

The CDR3 nucleotides are TGTGCCAGCAGCTTGGGGCGATCGGGGTACGAGCAGTACTTC. It translates to CASSLGRSGYEQYF. The rearrangement links TRBV5-6 to TRBJ2-7; possibly TRBD2 for D (5 bases). V was shortened by 0 bases and J by 4 bases, with 11 bases between the two germline ends. The CDR3 runs to 14 residues. Germline values: CDR1 SGHDT, CDR2 YYEEEE.